This T cell receptor beta chain originates from a study of OX40 agonist ivuxolimab in advanced cancers. Measured with immunoSEQ multiplex PCR; TCRdb has only the in-frame clones, and not every one. The profile covers approximately 40,000 clones, with around 77% appearing a single time and approximately 20% taken by the ten largest. The CDR3 has 15 residues. Germline assignment: CDR1 SEHNR and CDR2 FQNEAQ (reference sequence). This receptor was taken from an adult with an advanced solid tumor such as melanoma, head and neck, liver or kidney cancer. The material was CD4+ or CD8+ T cells sorted from blood, obtained in a trial of the OX40 agonist ivuxolimab. V usage is TRBV7-9 and J usage is TRBJ2-5; D is possibly TRBD1 (6 bases). The J call could be wrong; TRBJ2-7 is a better fit for the DNA end. The CDR3 spells CASSYRTVSSYEQYF. CDR3 nucleotide sequence: TGTGCCAGCAGCTACAGGACAGTTAGCTCCTACGAGCAGTACTTC.